This TCR beta chain comes out of a study of shared T cell receptors in the human thymus. On this clone itself: At one of its ends the junction is not consistent with the germline gene, which may arise from a read error.

Clones were read by immunoSEQ multiplex PCR, and TCRdb kept only the in-frame ones, dropping some. The sample gives about 730,000 clones, 80% to 90% of which show up once; more than 0.01% is in the top ten. The CDR3 length is 12 residues. From germline, CDR1 is LNHDA and CDR2 SQIVND (reference sequence). The sample was also reused in another study, on human thymus T cells. That paper states: Thymic and blood repertoires showed apparently biased V and J gene usage.

Sequenced material: thymocytes. The chain links TRBV19 to TRBJ2-7; D is possibly TRBD1 (5 bases). The source is a girl under three years old with a congenital heart defect. The CDR3: CASSRAGYGQYF. In DNA form, the CDR3 reads TGTGCCAGTAGTAGGGCAGGGTACGGGCAGTACTTC.